This T cell receptor beta chain originates from a study of blood T cell repertoires in COVID-19. Study-wide background: Whether acute or convalescent, the COVID-19 samples came from the United States, Italy and Spain. PBMCs, B-cell-depleted T cells, or T cells were the source of the cDNA or gDNA that made up the material.

In the study's own analysis: Counts of nucleated cells, estimated from reference gene primer amplification, were obtained. Measured with immunoSEQ multiplex PCR; TCRdb has only the in-frame clones, and not every one. V and J calls and clone size follow that table, whereas D and trimming were derived from the DNA. The repertoire has roughly 140,000 clones, about 80% of them found once; the top ten carry about 5.8%. Per germline, CDR1 SGHNT and CDR2 YYREEE (reference sequence). V was clipped by 4 bases and J by 7 bases; unmatched bases: 12. The CDR3 loop spans 16 amino acids. This chain links TRBV5-4 with TRBJ2-7; 12 bases are shared with TRBD2. The material sequenced was peripheral blood. The receptor comes from a human donor in a cohort sampled during active COVID-19. The CDR3 nucleotides read TGTGCCAGCAGCGTGGGACTAGCGGGTTCAGGGTATGAGCAGTACTTC. This sequence encodes CASSVGLAGSGYEQYF.